This T cell receptor beta chain was sequenced in a study of control samples from healthy donors and cancer patients. This clone was seen only once. V lost 3 bases and J lost 7, with 18 bases in between. The CDR3 runs 14 residues. The V gene's germline CDR1 is GTSNPN and CDR2 SVGIG (reference sequence). Sequencing was performed with immunoSEQ multiplex PCR; in TCRdb, only in-frame clones are kept and a portion is missing. The table has about 200,000 clones, around 90% seen once. The sequence came from a man aged 30 to 39 in good health. The chain couples TRBV30 to TRBJ1-1; the D gene is possibly TRBD1 (6 bases). Material: blood. The CDR3 nucleotides are TGTGCCTGGAGAATAGGACAGCTTGCACGTGAAGCTTTCTTT. Translation gives CAWRIGQLAREAFF.